The clone carrying this T cell receptor beta chain was observed once. Antigen unknown. This entry is derived from a study of blood T cells in healthy people across ages. The CDR3 sequence is 16 residues long. The germline V gene has CDR1 SEHNR and CDR2 FQNEAQ (reference sequence). Study results and limitations: The study could not conclusively compare naive and antigen-experienced cells, given its unsorted PBMCs. In these data, TCR beta diversity tracked strongly with naive T cell percentage.

Sample-barcoded 5' priming and a J-beta primer mix drove a second PCR of roughly 6 to 12 cycles. TCRdb used MiXCR to reprocess the 5' RACE reads, holding one entry per CDR3 protein. Of approximately 820,000 distinct CDR3 sequences listed, more than 40% were seen once; the top ten hold around 21%. This TCR was sampled from a man aged 55 to 70 in good health. The specimen sequenced was blood. The gene calls are TRBV7-9 and TRBJ2-4; D is possibly TRBD1 (6 bases). The DNA end is a closer match to TRBJ2-7, so the J assignment may be wrong. The CDR3 loop is CASSLVGAGPAAEQYF. CDR3 DNA: TGTGCCAGCAGCTTAGTGGGGGCTGGACCAGCGGCCGAGCAGTACTTC.